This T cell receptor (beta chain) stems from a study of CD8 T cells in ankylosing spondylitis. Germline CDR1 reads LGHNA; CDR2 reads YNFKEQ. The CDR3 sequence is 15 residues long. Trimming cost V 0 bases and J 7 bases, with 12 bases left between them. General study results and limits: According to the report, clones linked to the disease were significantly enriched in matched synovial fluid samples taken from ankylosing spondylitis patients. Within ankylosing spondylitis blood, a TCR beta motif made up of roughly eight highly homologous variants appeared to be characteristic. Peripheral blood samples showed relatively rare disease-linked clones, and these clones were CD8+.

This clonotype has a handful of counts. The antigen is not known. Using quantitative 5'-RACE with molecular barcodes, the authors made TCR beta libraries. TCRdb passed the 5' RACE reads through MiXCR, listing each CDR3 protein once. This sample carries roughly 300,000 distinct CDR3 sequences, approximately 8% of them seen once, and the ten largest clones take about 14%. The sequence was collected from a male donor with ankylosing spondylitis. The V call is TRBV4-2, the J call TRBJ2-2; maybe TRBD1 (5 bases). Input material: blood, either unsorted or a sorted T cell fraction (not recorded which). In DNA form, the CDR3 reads TGTGCCAGCAGCCAAGAAGAGGCAGGGAACGGGGAGCTGTTTTTT. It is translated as CASSQEEAGNGELFF.